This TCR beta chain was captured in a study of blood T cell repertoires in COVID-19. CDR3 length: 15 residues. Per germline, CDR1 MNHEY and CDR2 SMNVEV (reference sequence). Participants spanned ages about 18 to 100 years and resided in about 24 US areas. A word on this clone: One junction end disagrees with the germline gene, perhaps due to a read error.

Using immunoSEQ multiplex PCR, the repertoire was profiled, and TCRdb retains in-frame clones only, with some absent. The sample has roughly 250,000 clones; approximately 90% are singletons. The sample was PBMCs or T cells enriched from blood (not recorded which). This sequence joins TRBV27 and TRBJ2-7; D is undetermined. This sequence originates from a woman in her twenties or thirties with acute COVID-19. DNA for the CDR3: TGTGCCAGCAGTCTATCATCTATAAACTCCTACGAGCAGTACTTC. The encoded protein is CASSLSSINSYEQYF.